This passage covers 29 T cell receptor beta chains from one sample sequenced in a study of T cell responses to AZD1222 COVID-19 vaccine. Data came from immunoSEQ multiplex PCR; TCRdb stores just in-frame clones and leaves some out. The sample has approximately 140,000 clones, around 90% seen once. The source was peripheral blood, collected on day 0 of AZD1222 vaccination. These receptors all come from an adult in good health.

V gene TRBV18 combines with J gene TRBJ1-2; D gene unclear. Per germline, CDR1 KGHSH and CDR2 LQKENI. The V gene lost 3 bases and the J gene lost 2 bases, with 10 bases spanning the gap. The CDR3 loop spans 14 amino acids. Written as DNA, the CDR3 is TGTGCCAGCTCACCGGAAGGCCTGAACTATGGCTACACCTTC. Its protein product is CASSPEGLNYGYTF.

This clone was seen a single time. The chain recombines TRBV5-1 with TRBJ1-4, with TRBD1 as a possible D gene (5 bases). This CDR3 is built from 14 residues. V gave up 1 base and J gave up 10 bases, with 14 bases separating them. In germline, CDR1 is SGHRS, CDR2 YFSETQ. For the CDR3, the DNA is TGCGCCAGCAGCTTGTCGGAGCAGGGAGGAAAACTGTTTTTT. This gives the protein CASSLSEQGGKLFF.

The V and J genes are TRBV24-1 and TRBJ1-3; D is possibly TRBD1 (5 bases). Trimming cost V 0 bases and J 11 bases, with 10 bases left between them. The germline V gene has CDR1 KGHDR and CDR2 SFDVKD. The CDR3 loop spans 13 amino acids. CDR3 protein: CATSDLGLGAIYF. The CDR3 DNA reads TGTGCCACCAGTGATTTGGGGTTGGGGGCCATATATTTT.

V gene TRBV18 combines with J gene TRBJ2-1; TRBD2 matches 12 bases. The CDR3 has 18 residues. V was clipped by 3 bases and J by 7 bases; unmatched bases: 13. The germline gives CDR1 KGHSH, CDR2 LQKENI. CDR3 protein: CASSPLPGLAGQGNEQFF. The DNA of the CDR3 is TGTGCCAGCTCACCTTTACCGGGACTAGCGGGTCAAGGGAATGAGCAGTTCTTC. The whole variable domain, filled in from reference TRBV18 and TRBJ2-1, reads NAGVMQNPRHLVRRRGQEARLRCSPMKGHSHVYWYRQLPEEGLKFMVYLQKENIIDESGMPKERFSAEFPKEGPSILRIQQVVRGDSAAYFCASSPLPGLAGQGNEQFFGPGTRLTVL.

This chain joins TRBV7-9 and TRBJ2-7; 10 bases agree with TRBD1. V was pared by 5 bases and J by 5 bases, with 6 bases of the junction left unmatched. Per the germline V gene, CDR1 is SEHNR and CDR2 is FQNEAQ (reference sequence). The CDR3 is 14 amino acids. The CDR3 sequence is CASSLDRGRHEQYF. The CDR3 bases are TGTGCCAGCAGCCTAGACAGGGGGCGGCACGAGCAGTACTTC.

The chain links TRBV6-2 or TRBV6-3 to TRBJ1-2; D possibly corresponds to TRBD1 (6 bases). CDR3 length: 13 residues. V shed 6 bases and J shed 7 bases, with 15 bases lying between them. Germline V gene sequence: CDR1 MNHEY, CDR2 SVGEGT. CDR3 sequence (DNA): TGTGCCAGCAGGCCTTCCTACAGGGCTGGCTACACCTTC. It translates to CASRPSYRAGYTF.

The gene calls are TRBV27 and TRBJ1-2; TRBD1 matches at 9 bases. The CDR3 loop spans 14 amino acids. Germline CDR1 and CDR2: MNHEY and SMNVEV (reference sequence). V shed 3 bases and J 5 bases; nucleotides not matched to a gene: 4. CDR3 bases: TGTGCCAGCAGTTTCAACAGGGGGCCGTATGGCTACACCTTC. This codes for CASSFNRGPYGYTF.

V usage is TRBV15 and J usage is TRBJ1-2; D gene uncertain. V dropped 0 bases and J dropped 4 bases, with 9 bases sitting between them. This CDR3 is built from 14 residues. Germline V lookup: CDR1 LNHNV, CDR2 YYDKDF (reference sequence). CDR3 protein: CATSREEQIYGYTF. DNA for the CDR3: TGTGCCACCAGCAGAGAGGAACAGATCTATGGCTACACCTTC.

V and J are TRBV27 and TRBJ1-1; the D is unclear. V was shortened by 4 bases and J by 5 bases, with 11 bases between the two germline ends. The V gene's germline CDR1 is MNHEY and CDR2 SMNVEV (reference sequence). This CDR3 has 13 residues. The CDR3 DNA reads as TGTGCCAGCAGTTCCTTCTACGGGACTGAAGCTTTCTTT. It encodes CASSSFYGTEAFF.

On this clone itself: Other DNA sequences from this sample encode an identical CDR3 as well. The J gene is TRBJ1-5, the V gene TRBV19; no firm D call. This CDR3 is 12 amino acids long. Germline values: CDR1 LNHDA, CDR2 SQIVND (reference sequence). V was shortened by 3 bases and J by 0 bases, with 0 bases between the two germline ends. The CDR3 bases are TGTGCCAGTAGTATTAGCAATCAGCCCCAGCATTTT. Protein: CASSISNQPQHF.

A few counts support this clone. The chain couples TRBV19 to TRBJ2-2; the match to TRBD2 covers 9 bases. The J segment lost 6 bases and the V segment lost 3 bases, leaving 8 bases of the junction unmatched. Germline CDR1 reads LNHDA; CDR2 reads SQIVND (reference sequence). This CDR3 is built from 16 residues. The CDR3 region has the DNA TGTGCCAGTAGTATGGAGACTAGCGGAGTCGCCGGGGAGCTGTTTTTT. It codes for CASSMETSGVAGELFF. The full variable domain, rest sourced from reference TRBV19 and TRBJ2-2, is DGGITQSPKYLFRKEGQNVTLSCEQNLNHDAMYWYRQDPGQGLRLIYYSQIVNDFQKGDIAEGYSVSREKKESFPLTVTSAQKNPTAFYLCASSMETSGVAGELFFGEGSRLTVL.

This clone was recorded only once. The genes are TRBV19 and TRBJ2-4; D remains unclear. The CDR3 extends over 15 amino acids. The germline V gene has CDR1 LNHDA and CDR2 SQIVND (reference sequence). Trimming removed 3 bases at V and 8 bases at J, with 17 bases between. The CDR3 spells CASSIAPGPRDIQYF. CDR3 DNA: TGTGCCAGTAGTATCGCACCCGGACCGCGAGACATTCAGTACTTC.

This CDR3 is CASSQKASGGYEQYF. The CDR3 DNA reads as TGTGCCAGCAGCCAGAAGGCTAGCGGGGGCTACGAGCAGTACTTC. The V gene is TRBV7-6, the J gene TRBJ2-7; 10 positions match TRBD2. Trimming at V came to 5 bases and at J to 3 bases, leaving 7 bases not matched to a gene. The CDR3 spans 15 residues. Germline V lookup: CDR1 SGHVS, CDR2 FNYEAQ.

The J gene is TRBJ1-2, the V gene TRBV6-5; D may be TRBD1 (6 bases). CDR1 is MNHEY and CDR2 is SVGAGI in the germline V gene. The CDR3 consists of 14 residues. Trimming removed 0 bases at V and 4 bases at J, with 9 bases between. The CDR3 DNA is TGTGCCAGCAGTTACTCCAGGGGAATCTATGGCTACACCTTC. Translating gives CASSYSRGIYGYTF.

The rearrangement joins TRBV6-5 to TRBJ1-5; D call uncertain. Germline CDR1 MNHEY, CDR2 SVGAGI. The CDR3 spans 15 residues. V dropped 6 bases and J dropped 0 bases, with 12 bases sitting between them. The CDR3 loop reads CASSTRTDSNQPQHF. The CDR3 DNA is TGTGCCAGCAGCACCCGGACGGATAGCAATCAGCCCCAGCATTTT.

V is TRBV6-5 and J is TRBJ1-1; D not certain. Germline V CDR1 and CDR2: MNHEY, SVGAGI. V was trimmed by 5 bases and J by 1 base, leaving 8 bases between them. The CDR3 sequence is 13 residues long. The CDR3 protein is CASSQTGNTEAFF. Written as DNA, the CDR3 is TGTGCCAGCAGTCAGACTGGGAACACTGAAGCTTTCTTT.

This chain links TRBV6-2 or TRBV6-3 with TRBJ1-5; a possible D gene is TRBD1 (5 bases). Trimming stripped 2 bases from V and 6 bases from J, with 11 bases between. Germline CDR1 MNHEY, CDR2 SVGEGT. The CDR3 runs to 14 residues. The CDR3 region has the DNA TGTGCCAGCAGTTACCTTACAGGCCGTCAGCCCCAGCATTTT. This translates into CASSYLTGRQPQHF.

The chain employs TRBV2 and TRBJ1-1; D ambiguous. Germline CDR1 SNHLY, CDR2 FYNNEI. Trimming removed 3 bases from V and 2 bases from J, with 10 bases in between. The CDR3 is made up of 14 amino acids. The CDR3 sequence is CASSDDIPNTEAFF. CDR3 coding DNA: TGTGCCAGCAGTGATGACATACCAAACACTGAAGCTTTCTTT.

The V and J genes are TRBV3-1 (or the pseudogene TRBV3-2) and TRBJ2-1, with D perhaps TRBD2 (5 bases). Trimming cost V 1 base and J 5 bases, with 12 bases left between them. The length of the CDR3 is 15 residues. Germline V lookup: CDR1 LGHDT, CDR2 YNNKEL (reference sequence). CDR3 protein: CASSQGSGFNNEQFF. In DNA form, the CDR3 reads TGTGCCAGCAGCCAAGGGTCGGGGTTCAACAATGAGCAGTTCTTC.

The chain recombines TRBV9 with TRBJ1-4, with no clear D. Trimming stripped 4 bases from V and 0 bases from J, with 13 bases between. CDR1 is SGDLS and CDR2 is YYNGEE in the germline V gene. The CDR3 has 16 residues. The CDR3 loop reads CASSHGITATNEKLFF. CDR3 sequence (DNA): TGTGCCAGCAGCCACGGAATTACTGCAACTAATGAAAAACTGTTTTTT.

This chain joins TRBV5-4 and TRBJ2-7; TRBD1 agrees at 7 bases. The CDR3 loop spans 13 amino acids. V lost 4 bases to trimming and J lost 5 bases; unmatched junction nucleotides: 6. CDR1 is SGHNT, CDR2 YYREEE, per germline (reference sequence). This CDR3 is CASSTGEYDEQYF. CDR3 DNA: TGTGCCAGCAGCACAGGGGAGTATGACGAGCAGTACTTC.

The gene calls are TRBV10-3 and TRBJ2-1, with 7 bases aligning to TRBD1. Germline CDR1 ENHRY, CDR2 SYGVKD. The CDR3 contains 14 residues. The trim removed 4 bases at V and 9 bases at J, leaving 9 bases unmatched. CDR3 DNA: TGTGCCATCAGTGGACCGGGCCCAGGGGGTGAGCAGTTCTTC. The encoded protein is CAISGPGPGGEQFF.

CDR3: CASSYERAGATDTQYF. For the CDR3, the DNA is TGTGCCAGCAGTTACGAGAGAGCGGGGGCCACAGATACGCAGTATTTT. J is TRBJ2-3 and V is TRBV6-5; 8 bases are shared with TRBD2. The germline gives CDR1 MNHEY, CDR2 SVGAGI. This CDR3 has 16 amino acids. J lost 2 bases, V lost 2 bases, and 6 bases had no gene match.

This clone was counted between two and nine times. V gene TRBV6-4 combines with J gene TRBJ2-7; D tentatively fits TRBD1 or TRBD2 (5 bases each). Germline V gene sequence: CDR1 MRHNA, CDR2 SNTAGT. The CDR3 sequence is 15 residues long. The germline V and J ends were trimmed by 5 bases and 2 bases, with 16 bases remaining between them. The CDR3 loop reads CASSPSGTEPYEQYF. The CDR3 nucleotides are TGTGCCAGCAGTCCCTCGGGGACGGAGCCCTACGAGCAGTACTTC.

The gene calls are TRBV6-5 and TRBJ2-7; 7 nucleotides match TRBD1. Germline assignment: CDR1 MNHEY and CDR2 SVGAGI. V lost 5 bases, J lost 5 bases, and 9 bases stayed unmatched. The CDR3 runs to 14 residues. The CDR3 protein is CASSKPTGKNEQYF. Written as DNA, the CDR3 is TGTGCCAGCAGTAAACCGACAGGGAAGAACGAGCAGTACTTC.

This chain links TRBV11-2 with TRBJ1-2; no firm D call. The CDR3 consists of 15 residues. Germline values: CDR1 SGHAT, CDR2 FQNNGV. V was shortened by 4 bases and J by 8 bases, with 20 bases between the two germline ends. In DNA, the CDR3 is TGTGCCAGCAGCTCAATCCCCAGGAGGGTGGAGGGCTACACCTTC. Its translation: CASSSIPRRVEGYTF.

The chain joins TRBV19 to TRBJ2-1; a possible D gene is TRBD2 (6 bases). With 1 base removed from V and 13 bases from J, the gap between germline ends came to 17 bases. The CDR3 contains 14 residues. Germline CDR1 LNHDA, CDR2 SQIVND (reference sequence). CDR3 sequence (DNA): TGTGCCAGTAGTATAGCGGCGGGGCCCGCAAATCAGTTCTTC. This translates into CASSIAAGPANQFF. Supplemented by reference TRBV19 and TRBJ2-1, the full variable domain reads DGGITQSPKYLFRKEGQNVTLSCEQNLNHDAMYWYRQDPGQGLRLIYYSQIVNDFQKGDIAEGYSVSREKKESFPLTVTSAQKNPTAFYLCASSIAAGPANQFFGPGTRLTVL.

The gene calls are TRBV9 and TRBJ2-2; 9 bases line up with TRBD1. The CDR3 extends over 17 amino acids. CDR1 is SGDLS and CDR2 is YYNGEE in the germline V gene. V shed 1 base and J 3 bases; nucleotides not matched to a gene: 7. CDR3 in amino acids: CASSVTGGYRDTGELFF. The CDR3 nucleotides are TGTGCCAGCAGCGTAACAGGGGGCTATCGGGACACCGGGGAGCTGTTTTTT. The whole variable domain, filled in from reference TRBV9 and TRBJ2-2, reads DSGVTQTPKHLITATGQRVTLRCSPRSGDLSVYWYQQSLDQGLQFLIQYYNGEERAKGNILERFSAQQFPDLHSELNLSSLELGDSALYFCASSVTGGYRDTGELFFGEGSRLTVL.

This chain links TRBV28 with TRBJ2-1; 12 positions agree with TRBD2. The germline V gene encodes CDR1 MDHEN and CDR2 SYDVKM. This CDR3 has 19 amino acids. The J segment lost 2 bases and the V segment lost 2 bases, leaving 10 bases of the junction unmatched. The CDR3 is CASSLIGRLAGETYNEQFF. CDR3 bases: TGTGCCAGCAGTTTAATAGGGCGACTAGCGGGAGAAACCTACAATGAGCAGTTCTTC.